Listed here is a single TCR beta chain. Its antigen is not identified. The protocol was immunoSEQ multiplex PCR, while the TCRdb copy is restricted to in-frame clones and leaves out a portion. Of tens of thousands of clones listed, about 92% are singletons. Germline assignment: CDR1 SGDLS and CDR2 YYNGEE. This CDR3 contains 13 residues. V was pared by 4 bases and J by 6 bases, with 13 bases between. The sample is drawn from a study of OX40 agonist ivuxolimab in advanced cancers. Looking at the study overall: At about 82% male, the cohort had a mean age of roughly 60 years, ranging from about 23 to 80.

Study findings and constraints: More expanded clones were seen, on average, in CD8+ T cells than in CD4+. Among the lowest levels of clonal expansion were found in partial responders at 0.1-3.0 mg/kg. Blood T cells, both CD4+ and CD8+, expanded clonally by week 6 at 0.1 to 3.0 mg/kg.

The clonotype comes from an adult with an advanced solid tumor such as melanoma, head and neck, liver or kidney cancer. The material was CD4+ or CD8+ T cells sorted from blood, obtained in a trial of the OX40 agonist ivuxolimab. The V call is TRBV9, the J call TRBJ1-2; possibly TRBD1 for D (5 bases). In DNA, the CDR3 is TGTGCCAGCAGCCCCCGGGGCATCCATGGCTACACCTTC. Translation: CASSPRGIHGYTF.